This record looks at one TCR beta chain sequence and its context. Antigen unknown. CDR3 length: 15 amino acids. The V gene's germline CDR1 is SGHRS and CDR2 YFSETQ. V was cut by 0 bases and J by 4 bases, with 11 bases left in between. This record belongs to a study of cytomegalovirus exposure and HLA in healthy donors. The study, taken as a whole, reports: Investigators reported 164 TCR beta chains as tied to cytomegalovirus. Both high specificity and high sensitivity reportedly marked the classifier's diagnosis of cytomegalovirus status.

Clones were sequenced by immunoSEQ multiplex PCR, and TCRdb holds only the in-frame ones, with some missing. Among about 120,000 clones listed, about 82% were seen once. This clonotype originated in a man aged 18 to 29 in good health and CMV-seronegative. This chain joins TRBV5-1 and TRBJ2-1, with D maybe TRBD1 (6 bases). The sample consisted of PBMCs. The chain's CDR3 is CASSLEGVMYNEQFF. The CDR3 DNA follows: TGCGCCAGCAGCTTGGAGGGGGTGATGTACAATGAGCAGTTCTTC. Looking up the rest from reference TRBV5-1 and TRBJ2-1 gives the full variable domain: KAGVTQTPRYLIKTRGQQVTLSCSPISGHRSVSWYQQTPGQGLQFLFEYFSETQRNKGNFPGRFSGRQFSNSRSEMNVSTLELGDSALYLCASSLEGVMYNEQFFGPGTRLTVL.